The next 29 T cell receptor beta chains were all read from a single sample in a study of shared clonotypes between healthy human individuals (dated by TCRdb to the early 2020s). Preparation of the library involved the immunoSEQ multiplex PCR assay. TCRdb took this table from immuneACCESS and kept in-frame rearrangements with V and J called. Such tables lack part of the clones; where checked against another copy, unresolved V genes explain under half of the gap, and the rest is unexplained. A total of approximately 700,000 clones appear in this sample, approximately 73% of them only once. The ten largest clonotypes hold 1.5% to 2% of the sample. Sequences were obtained from memory CD4+ T cells sorted from blood. Interpreted using the paper, the cell subset or site label stands for: CD45RA-negative fraction. These receptors all come from a woman in her 30s in good health.

The J gene is TRBJ1-1, the V gene TRBV28; 8 bases match TRBD1. The germline gives CDR1 MDHEN, CDR2 SYDVKM. J gave up 3 bases and V 6 bases, and 3 bases lay outside the gene matches. This CDR3 has 13 residues. CDR3 protein: CASSQGADTEAFF. In nucleotides, the CDR3 is TGTGCCAGCAGCCAGGGGGCTGACACTGAAGCTTTCTTT.

J is TRBJ1-5 and V is TRBV6-1; D unresolved. Trimming shortened V by 2 bases and J by 0 bases, and 8 bases separated the two germline ends. The CDR3 runs to 15 residues. Germline values: CDR1 MNHNS, CDR2 SASEGT. CDR3 sequence: CASSELWGSNQPQHF. The CDR3 nucleotides are TGTGCCAGCAGTGAATTGTGGGGTAGCAATCAGCCCCAGCATTTT.

The chain carries TRBV7-6 and TRBJ2-3; TRBD2 matches at 8 bases. CDR3 length: 18 amino acids. V lost 5 bases and J lost 0; bases outside the gene matches: 13. Looked up from germline, CDR1 is SGHVS and CDR2 is FNYEAQ. DNA for the CDR3: TGTGCCAGCAGCCGGGGGGTAGCGGGGTCCCTAAGCACAGATACGCAGTATTTT. This translates into CASSRGVAGSLSTDTQYF.

The CDR3 DNA reads TGCAGCTCCGGGGACACTGAAGCTTTCTTT. Protein sequence: CSSGDTEAFF. This chain connects TRBV29-1 to TRBJ1-1; D gene uncertain. The CDR3 has 10 residues. Trimming pared 8 bases from V and 3 bases from J, leaving 7 bases between. The germline gives CDR1 SQVTM, CDR2 ANQGSEA.

This chain connects TRBV28 to TRBJ2-1; TRBD2 agrees at 8 bases. The CDR3 totals 17 residues. Looked up from germline, CDR1 is MDHEN and CDR2 is SYDVKM. V lost 3 bases to trimming and J lost 3 bases; unmatched junction nucleotides: 10. In nucleotides, the CDR3 is TGTGCCAGCAGTTTGTCGTCCGGGACTAGATACTACAATGAGCAGTTCTTC. Protein product: CASSLSSGTRYYNEQFF.

This clone was seen a handful of times. With a much larger clone just one base away, this may be a read error. Other DNA sequences of this sample code for an identical CDR3. The gene calls are TRBV7-2 and TRBJ1-1; 7 bases align to TRBD1. The CDR3 length is 13 residues. V gave up 5 bases and J gave up 3 bases; unmatched junction bases: 3. Germline CDR1 reads SGHTA; CDR2 reads FQGNSA. CDR3 bases: TGTGCCAGCAGCCGACAGGGAGACACTGAAGCTTTCTTT. It encodes CASSRQGDTEAFF.

The CDR3 sequence: CASTRFSGNYNEQFF. In DNA, the CDR3 is TGTGCCAGCACCCGTTTTTCGGGAAACTACAATGAGCAGTTCTTC. The genes are TRBV13 and TRBJ2-1; TRBD2 might be the D (5 bases). The CDR3 is 15 residues long. Trimming took off 7 bases at V and 3 bases at J, with 16 bases between the two ends. In germline, CDR1 is PRHDT, CDR2 FYEKMQ (reference sequence).

The V gene is TRBV5-4, the J gene TRBJ2-5; D unresolved. Germline-derived CDR1 and CDR2 are SGHNT and YYREEE (reference sequence). The CDR3 totals 13 residues. V was cut by 0 bases and J by 3 bases, with 6 bases left in between. Written as DNA, the CDR3 is TGTGCCAGCAGCTTGGATTCGGAAGAGACCCAGTACTTC. Amino acids: CASSLDSEETQYF.

J is TRBJ1-2 and V is TRBV6-5; unclear D gene. The CDR3 is made up of 13 amino acids. Germline V gene lookup returns CDR1 MNHEY and CDR2 SVGAGI. V lost 2 bases to trimming and J lost 1 base, with 5 bases between them. CDR3: CASSYGFNYGYTF. The CDR3 DNA follows: TGTGCCAGCAGTTACGGGTTTAACTATGGCTACACCTTC.

The V and J genes are TRBV5-1 and TRBJ2-1; 7 bases align to TRBD2. V lost 6 bases to trimming and J lost 9 bases; unmatched junction nucleotides: 9. Germline values: CDR1 SGHRS, CDR2 YFSETQ. The CDR3 loop spans 13 amino acids. CDR3 nucleotide sequence: TGCGCCAGCAAAAAGAGCGGGACTATTGAGCAGTTCTTC. This encodes CASKKSGTIEQFF.

The chain couples TRBV7-2 to TRBJ1-5, with a possible D match to TRBD1 (5 bases). The germline V and J ends were trimmed by 5 bases and 7 bases, with 18 bases remaining between them. The V gene's germline CDR1 is SGHTA and CDR2 FQGNSA. This CDR3 region has 15 residues. The CDR3 protein is CASSPRTGTNQPQHF. CDR3 nucleotides: TGTGCCAGCAGCCCGAGGACTGGGACGAACCAGCCCCAGCATTTT.

The chain carries TRBV27 and TRBJ2-6; 10 bases agree with TRBD1. With V trimmed by 7 bases and J by 1 base, 7 bases remained unmatched. There are 17 residues in the CDR3. The germline V gene has CDR1 MNHEY and CDR2 SMNVEV (reference sequence). The CDR3 DNA sequence: TGTGCCAGCACTCGACAGGGGGCTGGTTCTGGGGCCAACGTCCTGACTTTC. This gives the protein CASTRQGAGSGANVLTF.

This clone has only one observation. The V gene is TRBV28, the J gene TRBJ2-5, with D possibly TRBD2 on 6 matching bases. The CDR3 is made up of 14 amino acids. V was trimmed by 2 bases and J by 3 bases, leaving 10 bases between them. Germline-derived CDR1 and CDR2 are MDHEN and SYDVKM. The CDR3 coding sequence is TGTGCCAGCAGTTTAGGGGGGAAAAAAGAGACCCAGTACTTC. Protein sequence: CASSLGGKKETQYF. The full variable domain, with the rest looked up from reference TRBV28 and TRBJ2-5, is DVKVTQSSRYLVKRTGEKVFLECVQDMDHENMFWYRQDPGLGLRLIYFSYDVKMKEKGDIPEGYSVSREKKERFSLILESASTNQTSMYLCASSLGGKKETQYFGPGTRLLVL.

The chain carries TRBV27 and TRBJ2-4; D remains unclear. Germline CDR1 is MNHEY and CDR2 is SMNVEV (reference sequence). This CDR3 comprises 14 residues. The V end was cut by 3 bases, the J end by 6 bases, with 12 bases between. This chain's CDR3 is CASSLKGRTNIQYF. Here the CDR3 DNA reads TGTGCCAGCAGTTTGAAAGGACGGACAAACATTCAGTACTTC.

The chain is built from TRBV2 and TRBJ1-2; no reliable D call. V was shortened by 7 bases and J by 4 bases, with 13 bases between the two germline ends. Germline values: CDR1 SNHLY, CDR2 FYNNEI. The CDR3 is made up of 13 amino acids. The CDR3 loop reads CASTSGSIYGYTF. The DNA of the CDR3 is TGTGCCAGCACCTCGGGTTCCATCTATGGCTACACCTTC.

The sample holds one count of this clone. This specimen includes other DNA sequences encoding the same CDR3. This chain links TRBV29-1 with TRBJ1-1; 8 bases match TRBD1. J gave up 1 base and V 7 bases, and 2 bases lay outside the gene matches. CDR1 and CDR2 (germline): SQVTM, ANQGSEA. The CDR3 is 12 residues long. The CDR3: CSGGTGNTEAFF. The CDR3 DNA follows: TGCAGCGGAGGGACAGGGAACACTGAAGCTTTCTTT.

The chain couples TRBV30 to TRBJ1-5; no clear D. V lost 2 bases and J 8 bases, leaving 13 bases between the germline ends. Germline V gives CDR1 GTSNPN, CDR2 SVGIG (reference sequence). The CDR3 totals 13 residues. The CDR3 DNA reads TGTGCCTGGAGTACGGACCGGGCTAAGCCCCAGCATTTT. Its translation: CAWSTDRAKPQHF.

The sample holds a few counts of this clone. The chain uses TRBV5-6 and TRBJ2-5; TRBD2 agrees at 9 bases. The CDR3 sequence is 15 residues long. The germline gives CDR1 SGHDT, CDR2 YYEEEE. The trim removed 2 bases at V and 4 bases at J, leaving 6 bases unmatched. The CDR3 is CASSFRSGGTETQYF. CDR3 in DNA: TGTGCCAGCAGCTTCCGGAGCGGGGGGACAGAGACCCAGTACTTC.

This clone was seen repeatedly, ten times or more. This chain joins TRBV28 and TRBJ2-7; D unresolved. Germline CDR1 and CDR2: MDHEN and SYDVKM. The germline V and J ends were trimmed by 6 bases and 1 base, with 19 bases remaining between them. This CDR3 has 16 residues. The DNA for the CDR3 is TGTGCCAGCAGCCCATCGGGTCCGGCGAAGTCCTACGAGCAGTACTTC. Translating it yields CASSPSGPAKSYEQYF.

This clone was counted a single time. This rearrangement joins TRBV6-4 to TRBJ2-2; D is undetermined. The germline gives CDR1 MRHNA, CDR2 SNTAGT. Trimming stripped 2 bases from V and 9 bases from J, with 16 bases between. The CDR3 totals 15 residues. The CDR3 here is CASSDGSDLSWELFF. The CDR3 coding sequence is TGTGCCAGCAGTGACGGGTCAGACCTTAGCTGGGAGCTGTTTTTT.

DNA for the CDR3: TGTGCCAGCAGTGAATCGACTAGTACCCACGAGCAGTACTTC. This codes for CASSESTSTHEQYF. The chain links TRBV25-1 to TRBJ2-7; D may be TRBD2 (6 bases). With 1 base removed from V and 5 bases from J, the gap between germline ends came to 12 bases. The CDR3 is 14 amino acids. Looked up from germline, CDR1 is MGHDK and CDR2 is SYGVNS.

The CDR3 nucleotides read TGTGCCAGCAGCTTAAAGCAGGGGTTCACCGGGGAGCTGTTTTTT. This codes for CASSLKQGFTGELFF. The chain is built from TRBV5-4 and TRBJ2-2; D is perhaps TRBD1 (6 bases). This CDR3 has 15 residues. Trimming stripped 2 bases from V and 4 bases from J, with 12 bases between. CDR1 and CDR2 from the germline V gene are SGHNT and YYREEE (reference sequence).

Regarding this clone: The sample has other DNA sequences that encode this CDR3 too. The genes are TRBV7-9 and TRBJ2-1; 7 bases fit TRBD2. The germline V gene encodes CDR1 SEHNR and CDR2 FQNEAQ (reference sequence). The CDR3 sequence is 15 residues long. With V trimmed by 2 bases and J by 7 bases, 8 bases remained unmatched. CDR3 DNA: TGTGCCAGCAGCTTAAGTGGGAGGGCCAGGAATGAGCAGTTCTTC. Encoded protein: CASSLSGRARNEQFF.

This clone was counted at least ten times. Other DNA sequences in the sample encode the same CDR3. This rearrangement joins TRBV7-2 to TRBJ2-7, with 7 bases that match TRBD2. The germline V gene has CDR1 SGHTA and CDR2 FQGNSA. The ends lost 3 bases at V and 3 bases at J; junction bases unmatched: 5. This CDR3 has 14 residues. In DNA, the CDR3 is TGTGCCAGCAGCTTGCAGCGGGATAGCTACGAGCAGTACTTC. Translating it yields CASSLQRDSYEQYF. The full variable domain, rest sourced from reference TRBV7-2 and TRBJ2-7, is GAGVSQSPSNKVTEKGKDVELRCDPISGHTALYWYRQSLGQGLEFLIYFQGNSAPDKSGLPSDRFSAERTGGSVSTLTIQRTQQEDSAVYLCASSLQRDSYEQYFGPGTRLTVT.

The chain is built from TRBV11-3 and TRBJ2-2, with a tentative D call TRBD2 (5 bases). Germline V gene data show CDR1 as SGHNT and CDR2 as YENEEA. Trimming left V 5 bases short and J 2 bases short, with 6 bases between. This CDR3 is built from 13 residues. In DNA, the CDR3 is TGTGCCAGCAGCCGGACTAACACCGGGGAGCTGTTTTTT. Its translation: CASSRTNTGELFF. Full variable domain (missing parts from reference TRBV11-3 and TRBJ2-2): EAGVVQSPRYKIIEKKQPVAFWCNPISGHNTLYWYLQNLGQGPELLIRYENEEAVDDSQLPKDRFSAERLKGVDSTLKIQPAELGDSAVYLCASSRTNTGELFFGEGSRLTVL.

The J gene is TRBJ1-1, the V gene TRBV28; D not certain. Trimming removed 10 bases from V and 4 bases from J, with 13 bases in between. The germline V gene encodes CDR1 MDHEN and CDR2 SYDVKM. There are 12 residues in the CDR3. CDR3 residues: CAIAREPTEAFF. The CDR3 nucleotides are TGTGCCATCGCAAGGGAACCCACTGAAGCTTTCTTT.

The rearrangement uses TRBV10-3 and TRBJ1-4, with 7 bases identical to TRBD1. Germline CDR1 is ENHRY and CDR2 is SYGVKD. The CDR3 spans 15 residues. The V gene end was trimmed by 3 bases and the J gene end by 10 bases; junction bases not matched to a gene: 11. CDR3 protein: CAISDLTGPGGKLFF. CDR3 DNA: TGTGCCATCAGTGACCTGACAGGGCCGGGGGGAAAACTGTTTTTT.

The rearrangement links TRBV6-5 to TRBJ1-4, with 9 bases that match TRBD1. The CDR3 is 15 amino acids. J gave up 8 bases and V 0 bases, and 4 bases lay outside the gene matches. CDR1 MNHEY and CDR2 SVGAGI come from the germline V gene. The CDR3 DNA follows: TGTGCCAGCAGTTACTCGACAGGGGGTACGGAAAAACTGTTTTTT. It is translated as CASSYSTGGTEKLFF.

V and J are TRBV25-1 and TRBJ2-5; the D is unclear. The assigned J gene may be wrong: the sequence end matches TRBJ2-7 better. Germline CDR1 is MGHDK and CDR2 is SYGVNS. The CDR3 has 15 residues. The CDR3 DNA is TGTGCCAGCAGTGAAGGTAGGCAGTTGGGCTACGAGCAGTACTTC. Amino acids: CASSEGRQLGYEQYF.